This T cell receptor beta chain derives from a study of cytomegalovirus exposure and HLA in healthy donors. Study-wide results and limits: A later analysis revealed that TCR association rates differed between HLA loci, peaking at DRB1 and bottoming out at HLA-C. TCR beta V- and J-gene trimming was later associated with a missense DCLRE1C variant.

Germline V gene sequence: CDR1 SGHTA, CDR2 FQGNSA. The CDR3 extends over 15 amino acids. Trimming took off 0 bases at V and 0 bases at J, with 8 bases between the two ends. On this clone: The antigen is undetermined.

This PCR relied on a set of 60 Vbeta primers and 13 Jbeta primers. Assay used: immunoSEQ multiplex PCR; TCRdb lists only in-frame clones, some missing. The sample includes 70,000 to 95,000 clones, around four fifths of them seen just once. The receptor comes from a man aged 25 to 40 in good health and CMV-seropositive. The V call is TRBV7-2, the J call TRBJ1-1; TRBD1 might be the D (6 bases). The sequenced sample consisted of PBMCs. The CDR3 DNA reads TGTGCCAGCAGCTTAGCGCAGGGGATGAACACTGAAGCTTTCTTT. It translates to CASSLAQGMNTEAFF.